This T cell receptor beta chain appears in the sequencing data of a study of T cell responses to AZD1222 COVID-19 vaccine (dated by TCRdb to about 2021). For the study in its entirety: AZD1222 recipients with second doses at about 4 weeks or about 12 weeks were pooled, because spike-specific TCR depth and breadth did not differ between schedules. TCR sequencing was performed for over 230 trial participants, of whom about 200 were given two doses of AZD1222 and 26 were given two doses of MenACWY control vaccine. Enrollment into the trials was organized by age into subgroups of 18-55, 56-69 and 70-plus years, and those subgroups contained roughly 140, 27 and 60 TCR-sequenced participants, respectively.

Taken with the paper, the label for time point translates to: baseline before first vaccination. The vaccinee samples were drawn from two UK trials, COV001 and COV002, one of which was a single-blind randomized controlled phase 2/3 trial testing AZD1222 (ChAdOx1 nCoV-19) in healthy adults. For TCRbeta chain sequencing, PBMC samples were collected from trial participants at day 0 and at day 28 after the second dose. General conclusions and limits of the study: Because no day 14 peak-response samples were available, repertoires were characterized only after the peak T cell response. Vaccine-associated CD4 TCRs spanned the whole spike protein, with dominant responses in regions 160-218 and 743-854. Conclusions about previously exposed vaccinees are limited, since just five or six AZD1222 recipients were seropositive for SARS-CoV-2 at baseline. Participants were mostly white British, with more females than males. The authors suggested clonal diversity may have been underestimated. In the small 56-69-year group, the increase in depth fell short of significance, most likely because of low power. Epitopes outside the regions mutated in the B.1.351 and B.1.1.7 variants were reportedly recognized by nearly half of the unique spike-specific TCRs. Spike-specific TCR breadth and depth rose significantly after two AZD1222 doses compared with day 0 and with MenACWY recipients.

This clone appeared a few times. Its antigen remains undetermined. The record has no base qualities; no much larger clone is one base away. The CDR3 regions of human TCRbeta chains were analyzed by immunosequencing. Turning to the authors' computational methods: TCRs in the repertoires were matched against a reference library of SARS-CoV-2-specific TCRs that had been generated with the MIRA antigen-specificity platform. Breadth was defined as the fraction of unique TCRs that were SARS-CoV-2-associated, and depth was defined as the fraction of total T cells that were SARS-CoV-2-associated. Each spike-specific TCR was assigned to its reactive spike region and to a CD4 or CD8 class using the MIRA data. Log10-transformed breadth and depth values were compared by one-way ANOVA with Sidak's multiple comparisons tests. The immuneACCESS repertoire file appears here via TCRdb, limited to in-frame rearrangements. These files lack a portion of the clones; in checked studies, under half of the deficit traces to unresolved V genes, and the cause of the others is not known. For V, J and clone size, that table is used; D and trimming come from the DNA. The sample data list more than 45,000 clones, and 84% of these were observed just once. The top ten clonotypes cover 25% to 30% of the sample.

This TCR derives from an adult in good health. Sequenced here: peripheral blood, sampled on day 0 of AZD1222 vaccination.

The CDR3 protein is CAWSEVEAAFF. The DNA is TGTGCCTGGAGTGAGGTAGAGGCAGCTTTCTTT. The V and J genes are TRBV30 and TRBJ1-1; no D gene is confidently identified. The CDR3 runs 11 residues from the cysteine to the phenylalanine. Just CDR3 DNA is preserved here, 33 bases in frame from base 1. CDR1 and CDR2 are read off the germline V gene (reference sequence) as GTSNPN and SVGIG. Trimming removed 1 base from V and 10 bases from J, leaving 10 bases between the germline ends.